The source of this T cell receptor beta chain is a study of blood T cell repertoires in COVID-19. This CDR3 contains 16 residues. V trimming: 3 bases; J trimming: 4 bases; junction bases outside the gene matches: 6. The germline V gene has CDR1 ENHRY and CDR2 SYGVKD. Profiled with immunoSEQ multiplex PCR; TCRdb holds only in-frame clones, not every one. The table shows over 110,000 clones, with around 82% occurring only once. The specimen sequenced was PBMCs or T cells enriched from blood (not recorded which). V is TRBV10-3 and J is TRBJ2-2; 9 bases fit TRBD1. This TCR derives from a man aged 40-55 years with acute COVID-19. In nucleotides, the CDR3 is TGTGCCATCAGTGAATTGGGGGACAGGGCCACCGGGGAGCTGTTTTTT. Its protein is CAISELGDRATGELFF.